The T cell receptor (beta chain) under discussion was sequenced for a study of control samples from healthy donors and cancer patients. V was clipped by 8 bases and J by 3 bases, with 17 bases between them. Germline values: CDR1 MGHRA, CDR2 YSYEKL. The CDR3 sequence is 14 residues long. The assay was immunoSEQ multiplex PCR, and TCRdb's table has in-frame clones only and misses some. The sample shows about 74,000 clones, about 88% of them seen only once. The clonotype comes from a woman aged 45-65 years in good health. This rearrangement joins TRBV4-1 to TRBJ2-7; D may be TRBD1 (6 bases). Input material: blood. The CDR3 DNA follows: TGCGCCAGCCGTGCCTTCGGACAGAACTACGAGCAGTACTTC. It yields the protein CASRAFGQNYEQYF.